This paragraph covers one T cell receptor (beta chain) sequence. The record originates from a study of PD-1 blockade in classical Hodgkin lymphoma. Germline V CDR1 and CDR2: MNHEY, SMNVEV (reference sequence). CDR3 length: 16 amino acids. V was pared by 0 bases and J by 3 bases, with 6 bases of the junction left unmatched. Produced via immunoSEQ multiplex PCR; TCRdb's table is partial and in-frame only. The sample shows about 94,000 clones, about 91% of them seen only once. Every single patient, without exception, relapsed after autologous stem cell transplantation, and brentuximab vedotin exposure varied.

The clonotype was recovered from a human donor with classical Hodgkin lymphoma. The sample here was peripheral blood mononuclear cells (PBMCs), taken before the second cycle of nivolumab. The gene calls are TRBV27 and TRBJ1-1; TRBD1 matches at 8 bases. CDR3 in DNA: TGTGCCAGCAGTTTATCGATTCCGACAGGGGACACTGAAGCTTTCTTT. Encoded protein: CASSLSIPTGDTEAFF.